This T cell receptor (beta chain) stems from a study of patients and donors after allogeneic stem cell transplantation (dated by TCRdb to the early 2020s). With respect to this clonotype: Its antigen is currently not known. No per-base quality is available; no much larger clone lies one base away.

There are 15 amino acids in the CDR3, from cysteine to phenylalanine inclusive. CDR3 DNA only is kept here, 45 bases in frame from base 1. For CDR1 and CDR2, the germline V gene (reference sequence) lists DFQATT and SNEGSKA. Deletion took 2 bases off V and 3 bases off J, with a span of 16 bases between the germline ends. Preparation of the library involved RT-PCR. The reads were generated on a NextSeq 550. The public sequencing data were trimmed at Q25 with fastp and processed into clonotypes with MiXCR by TCRdb, which kept only in-frame beta chains. Rows matching on CDR3 protein sequence are summarized as one entry with the most common DNA and genes. The table for this sample lists hundreds of thousands of distinct CDR3 sequences; about a sixth of them were counted only once. The top ten hold 6% to 8% of the sample.

Recombination linked TRBV20-1 to TRBJ1-2; the best D guess is TRBD1, with 6 bases matching. The sequencing sample was made of blood, either unsorted or a sorted T cell fraction (not recorded which). The TCR originated in a human donor who was either an allogeneic HSCT recipient or a stem cell or donor lymphocyte infusion donor (not recorded which). It is not recorded whose cells these are; they may come from a transplant donor. The CDR3 protein is CSARSGGAVDYGYTF. The DNA sequence reads TGCAGTGCTAGATCGGGGGGGGCGGTCGACTATGGCTACACCTTC.